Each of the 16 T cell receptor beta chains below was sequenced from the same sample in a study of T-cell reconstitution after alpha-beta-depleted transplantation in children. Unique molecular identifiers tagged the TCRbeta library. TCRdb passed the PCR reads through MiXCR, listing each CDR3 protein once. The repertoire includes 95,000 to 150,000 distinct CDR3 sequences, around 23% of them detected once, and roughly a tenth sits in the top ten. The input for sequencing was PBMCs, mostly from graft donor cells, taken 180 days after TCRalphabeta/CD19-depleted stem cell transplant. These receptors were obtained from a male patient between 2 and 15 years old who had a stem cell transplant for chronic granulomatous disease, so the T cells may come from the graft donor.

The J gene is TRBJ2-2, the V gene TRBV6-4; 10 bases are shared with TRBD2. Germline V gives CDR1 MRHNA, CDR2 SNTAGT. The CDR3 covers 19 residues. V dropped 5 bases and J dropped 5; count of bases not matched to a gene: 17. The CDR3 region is CASSPPPVTSGYITGELFF. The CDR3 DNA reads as TGTGCCAGCAGTCCCCCCCCTGTGACTAGCGGGTACATTACCGGGGAGCTGTTTTTT.

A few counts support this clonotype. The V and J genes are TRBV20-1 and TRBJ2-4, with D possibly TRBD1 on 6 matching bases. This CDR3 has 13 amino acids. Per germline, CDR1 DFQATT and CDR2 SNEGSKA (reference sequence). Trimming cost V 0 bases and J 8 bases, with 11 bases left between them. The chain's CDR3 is CSARDQGMDIQYF. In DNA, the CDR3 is TGCAGTGCTAGAGATCAGGGGATGGACATTCAGTACTTC.

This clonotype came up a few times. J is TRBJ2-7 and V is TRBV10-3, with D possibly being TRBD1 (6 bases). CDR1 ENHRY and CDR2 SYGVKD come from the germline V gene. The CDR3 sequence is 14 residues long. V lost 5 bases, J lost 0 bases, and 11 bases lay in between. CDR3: CAISYGTTSYEQYF. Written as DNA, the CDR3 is TGTGCCATCAGTTACGGGACAACCTCCTACGAGCAGTACTTC.

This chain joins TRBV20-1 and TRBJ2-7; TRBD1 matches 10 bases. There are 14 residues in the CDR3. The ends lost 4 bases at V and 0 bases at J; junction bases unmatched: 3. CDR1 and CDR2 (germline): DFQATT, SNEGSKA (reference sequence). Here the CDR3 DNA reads TGCAGTGCTATGGGACAGGGGACCTCCTACGAGCAGTACTTC. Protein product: CSAMGQGTSYEQYF.

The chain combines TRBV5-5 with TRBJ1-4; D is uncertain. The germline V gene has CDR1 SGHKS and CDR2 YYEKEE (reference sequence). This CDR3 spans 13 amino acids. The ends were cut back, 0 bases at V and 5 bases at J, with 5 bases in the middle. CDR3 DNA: TGTGCCAGCAGCTTGGTAGGGAATGAAAAACTGTTTTTT. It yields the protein CASSLVGNEKLFF. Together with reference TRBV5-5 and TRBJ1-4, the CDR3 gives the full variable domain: DAGVTQSPTHLIKTRGQQVTLRCSPISGHKSVSWYQQVLGQGPQFIFQYYEKEERGRGNFPDRFSARQFPNYSSELNVNALLLGDSALYLCASSLVGNEKLFFGSGTQLSVL.

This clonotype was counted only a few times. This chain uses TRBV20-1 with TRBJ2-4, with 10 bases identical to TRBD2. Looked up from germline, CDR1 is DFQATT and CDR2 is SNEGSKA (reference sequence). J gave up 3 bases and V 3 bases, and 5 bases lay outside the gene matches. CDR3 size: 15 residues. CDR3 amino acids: CSASRLAGNKNIQYF. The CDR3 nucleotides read TGCAGTGCTAGTCGACTAGCGGGTAACAAAAACATTCAGTACTTC.

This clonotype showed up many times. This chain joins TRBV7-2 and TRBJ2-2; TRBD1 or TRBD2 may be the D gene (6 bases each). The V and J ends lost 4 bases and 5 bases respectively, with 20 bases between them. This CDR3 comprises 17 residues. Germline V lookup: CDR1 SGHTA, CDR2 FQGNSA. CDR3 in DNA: TGTGCCAGCAGCTCCTATTTGGGGGGACAACTTACCGGGGAGCTGTTTTTT. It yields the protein CASSSYLGGQLTGELFF.

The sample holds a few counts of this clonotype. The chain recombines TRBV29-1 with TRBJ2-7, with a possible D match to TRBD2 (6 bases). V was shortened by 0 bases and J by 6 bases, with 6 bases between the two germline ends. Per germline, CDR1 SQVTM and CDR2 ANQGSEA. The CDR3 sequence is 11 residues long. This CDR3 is CSVEDGGEQYF. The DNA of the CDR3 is TGCAGCGTTGAAGACGGGGGCGAGCAGTACTTC.

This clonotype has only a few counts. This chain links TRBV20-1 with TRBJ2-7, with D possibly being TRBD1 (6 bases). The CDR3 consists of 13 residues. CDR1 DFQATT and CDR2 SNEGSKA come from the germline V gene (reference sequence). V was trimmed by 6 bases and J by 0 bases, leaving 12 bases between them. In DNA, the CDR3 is TGCAGTGCCTTCAGGGGTTACTCCTACGAGCAGTACTTC. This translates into CSAFRGYSYEQYF.

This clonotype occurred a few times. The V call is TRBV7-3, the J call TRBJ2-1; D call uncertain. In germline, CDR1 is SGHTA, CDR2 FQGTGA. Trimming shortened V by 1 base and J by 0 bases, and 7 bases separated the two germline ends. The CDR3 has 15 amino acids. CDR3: CASSLKPSSYNEQFF. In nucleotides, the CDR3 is TGTGCCAGCAGCTTAAAACCGAGCTCCTACAATGAGCAGTTCTTC.

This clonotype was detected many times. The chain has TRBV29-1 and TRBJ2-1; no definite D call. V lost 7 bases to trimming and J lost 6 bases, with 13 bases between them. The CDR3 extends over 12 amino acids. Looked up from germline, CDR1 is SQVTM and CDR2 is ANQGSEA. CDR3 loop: CSALYPPNEQFF. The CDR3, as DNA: TGCAGCGCCCTTTACCCTCCCAATGAGCAGTTCTTC.

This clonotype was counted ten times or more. CDR3 in DNA: TGCAGCGTTGAAGGGCTAGCGGGTACCTATGAGCAGTTCTTC. Translated, it gives CSVEGLAGTYEQFF. This chain uses TRBV29-1 with TRBJ2-1; TRBD2 matches 8 bases. In germline, CDR1 is SQVTM, CDR2 ANQGSEA. This CDR3 spans 14 amino acids. The J segment lost 8 bases and the V segment lost 1 base, leaving 7 bases of the junction unmatched.

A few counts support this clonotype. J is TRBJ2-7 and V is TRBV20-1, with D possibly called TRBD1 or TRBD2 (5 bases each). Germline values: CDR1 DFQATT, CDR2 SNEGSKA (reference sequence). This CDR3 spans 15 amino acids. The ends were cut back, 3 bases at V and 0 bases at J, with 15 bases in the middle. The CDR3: CSASLRRESSYEQYF. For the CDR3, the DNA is TGCAGTGCTAGCCTTCGCAGGGAGAGCTCCTACGAGCAGTACTTC.

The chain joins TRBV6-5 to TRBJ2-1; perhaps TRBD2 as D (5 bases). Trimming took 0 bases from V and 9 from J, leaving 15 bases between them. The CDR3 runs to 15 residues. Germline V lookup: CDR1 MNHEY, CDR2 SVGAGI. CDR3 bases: TGTGCCAGCAGTTACTCGGGAACTGTGGGGAGTGAGCAGTTCTTC. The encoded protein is CASSYSGTVGSEQFF.

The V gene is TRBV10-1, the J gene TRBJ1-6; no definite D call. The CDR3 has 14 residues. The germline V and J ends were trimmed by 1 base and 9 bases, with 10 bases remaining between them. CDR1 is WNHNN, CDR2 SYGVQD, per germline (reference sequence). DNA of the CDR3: TGCGCCAGCAGTGAGTTCGGGCCGAGTTCACCCCTCCACTTT. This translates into CASSEFGPSSPLHF.

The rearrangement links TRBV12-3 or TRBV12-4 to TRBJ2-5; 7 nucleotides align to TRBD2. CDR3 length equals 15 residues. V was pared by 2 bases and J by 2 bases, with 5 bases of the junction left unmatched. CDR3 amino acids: CASSLRAGVQETQYF. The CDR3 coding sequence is TGTGCCAGCAGTTTACGGGCGGGGGTTCAAGAGACCCAGTACTTC.